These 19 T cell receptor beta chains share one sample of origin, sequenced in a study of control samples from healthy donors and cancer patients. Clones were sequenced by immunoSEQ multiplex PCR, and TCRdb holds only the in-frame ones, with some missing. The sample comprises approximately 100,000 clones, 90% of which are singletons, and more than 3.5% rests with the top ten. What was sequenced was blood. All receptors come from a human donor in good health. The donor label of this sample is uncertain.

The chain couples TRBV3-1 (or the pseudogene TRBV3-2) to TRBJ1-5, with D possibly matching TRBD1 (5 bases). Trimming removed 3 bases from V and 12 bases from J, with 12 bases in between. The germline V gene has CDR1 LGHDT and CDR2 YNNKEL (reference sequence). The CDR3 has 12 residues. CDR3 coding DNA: TGTGCCAGCAGCCAGTGGGGCGGGGTCCAGCATTTT. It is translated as CASSQWGGVQHF.

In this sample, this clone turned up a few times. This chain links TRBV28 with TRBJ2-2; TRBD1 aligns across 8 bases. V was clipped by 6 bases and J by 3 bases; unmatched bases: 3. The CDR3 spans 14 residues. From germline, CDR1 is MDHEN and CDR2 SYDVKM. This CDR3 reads CASSSGQDTGELFF. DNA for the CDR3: TGTGCCAGCAGCTCGGGACAGGACACCGGGGAGCTGTTTTTT.

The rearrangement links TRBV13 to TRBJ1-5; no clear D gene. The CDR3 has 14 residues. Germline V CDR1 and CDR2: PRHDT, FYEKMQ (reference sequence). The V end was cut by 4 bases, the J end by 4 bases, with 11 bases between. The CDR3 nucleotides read TGTGCCAGCAGCTCACGCGCCCAAAATCAGCCCCAGCATTTT. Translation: CASSSRAQNQPQHF.

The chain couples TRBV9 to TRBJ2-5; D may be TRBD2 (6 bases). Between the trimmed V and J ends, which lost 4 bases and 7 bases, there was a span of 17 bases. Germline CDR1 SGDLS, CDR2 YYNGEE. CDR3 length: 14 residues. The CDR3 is CASSPVEGRGTQYF. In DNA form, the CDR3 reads TGTGCCAGCAGCCCAGTGGAGGGCCGGGGGACCCAGTACTTC.

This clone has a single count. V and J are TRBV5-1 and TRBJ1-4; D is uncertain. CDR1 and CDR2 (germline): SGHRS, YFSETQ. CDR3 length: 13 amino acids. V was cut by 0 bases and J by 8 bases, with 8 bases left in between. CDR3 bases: TGCGCCAGCAGCTTGGCGATGGAAGAAAAACTGTTTTTT. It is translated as CASSLAMEEKLFF.

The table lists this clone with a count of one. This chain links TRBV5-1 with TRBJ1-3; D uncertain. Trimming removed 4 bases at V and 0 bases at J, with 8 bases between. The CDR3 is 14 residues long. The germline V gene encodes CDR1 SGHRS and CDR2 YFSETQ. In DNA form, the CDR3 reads TGCGCCAGCAGCCTGAGTGACTCTGGAAACACCATATATTTT. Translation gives CASSLSDSGNTIYF.

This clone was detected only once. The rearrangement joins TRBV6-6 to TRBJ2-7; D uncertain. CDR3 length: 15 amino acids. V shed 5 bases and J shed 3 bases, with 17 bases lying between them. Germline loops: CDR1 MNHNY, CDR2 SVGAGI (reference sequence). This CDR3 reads CASSPDLGRNYEQYF. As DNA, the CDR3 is TGTGCCAGCAGTCCCGACCTCGGCCGAAACTACGAGCAGTACTTC.

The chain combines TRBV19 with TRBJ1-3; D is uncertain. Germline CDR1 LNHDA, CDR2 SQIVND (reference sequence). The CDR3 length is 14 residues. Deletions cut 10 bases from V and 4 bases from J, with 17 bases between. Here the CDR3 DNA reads TGTGCCACGGGTATGGGGTTAGAGGGAAACACCATATATTTT. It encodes CATGMGLEGNTIYF.

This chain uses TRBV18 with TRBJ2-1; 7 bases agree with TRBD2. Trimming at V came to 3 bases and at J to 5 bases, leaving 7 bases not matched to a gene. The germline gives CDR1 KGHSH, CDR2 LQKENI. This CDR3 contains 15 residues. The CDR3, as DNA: TGTGCCAGCTCACCCGGCCAGGGACTAAACAATGAGCAGTTCTTC. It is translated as CASSPGQGLNNEQFF.

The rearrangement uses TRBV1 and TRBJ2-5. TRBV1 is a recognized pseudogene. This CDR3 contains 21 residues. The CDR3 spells CTSSRLRTHRLPECLEETQYF. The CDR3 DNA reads TGCACCAGCAGCCGTCTAAGGACGCACCGACTCCCGGAATGTCTCGAAGAGACCCAGTACTTC.

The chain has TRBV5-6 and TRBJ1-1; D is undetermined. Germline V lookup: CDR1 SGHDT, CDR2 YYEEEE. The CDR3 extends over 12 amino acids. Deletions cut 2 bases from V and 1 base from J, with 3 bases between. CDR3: CASSFRNTEAFF. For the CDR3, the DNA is TGTGCCAGCAGCTTCCGGAACACTGAAGCTTTCTTT.

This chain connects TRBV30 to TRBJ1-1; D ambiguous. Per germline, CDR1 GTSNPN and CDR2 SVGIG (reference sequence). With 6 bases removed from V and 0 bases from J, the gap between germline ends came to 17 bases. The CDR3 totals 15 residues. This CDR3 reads CACDSDASMNTEAFF. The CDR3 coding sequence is TGTGCCTGTGACTCGGACGCAAGTATGAACACTGAAGCTTTCTTT.

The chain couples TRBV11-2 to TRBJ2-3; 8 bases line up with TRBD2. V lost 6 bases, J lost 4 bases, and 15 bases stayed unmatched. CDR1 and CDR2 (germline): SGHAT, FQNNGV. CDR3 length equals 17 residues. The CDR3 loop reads CASSRYVLAGHADTQYF. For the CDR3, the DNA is TGTGCCAGCAGTCGTTACGTCCTAGCGGGCCACGCAGATACGCAGTATTTT.

This CDR3 reads CASSQDWLSGNTIYF. The CDR3 coding sequence is TGTGCCAGCAGCCAAGATTGGTTGTCGGGAAACACCATATATTTT. This chain uses TRBV14 with TRBJ1-3; D uncertain. CDR1 is SGHDN and CDR2 is FVKESK in the germline V gene. This CDR3 region has 15 residues. Trimming removed 0 bases at V and 4 bases at J, with 10 bases between.

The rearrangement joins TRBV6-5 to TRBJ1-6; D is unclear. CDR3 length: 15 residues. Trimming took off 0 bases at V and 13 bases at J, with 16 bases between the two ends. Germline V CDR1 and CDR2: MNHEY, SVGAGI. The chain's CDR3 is CASSYSLAPTMPLHF. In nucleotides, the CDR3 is TGTGCCAGCAGTTACTCGTTAGCTCCAACGATGCCCCTCCACTTT.

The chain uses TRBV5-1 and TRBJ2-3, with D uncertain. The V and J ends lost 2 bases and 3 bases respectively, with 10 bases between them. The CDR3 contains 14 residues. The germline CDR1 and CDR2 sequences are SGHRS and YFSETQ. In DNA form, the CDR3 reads TGCGCCAGCAGCTTCGACCATGGGACAGATACGCAGTATTTT. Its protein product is CASSFDHGTDTQYF.

The CDR3 region has the DNA TGTGCCAGCAGTTTAACTGAAGCTTTCTTT. It specifies CASSLTEAFF. The chain is built from TRBV12-3 or TRBV12-4 and TRBJ1-1; D remains ambiguous. The CDR3 length is 10 residues. V dropped 2 bases and J dropped 5 bases, with 0 bases sitting between them.

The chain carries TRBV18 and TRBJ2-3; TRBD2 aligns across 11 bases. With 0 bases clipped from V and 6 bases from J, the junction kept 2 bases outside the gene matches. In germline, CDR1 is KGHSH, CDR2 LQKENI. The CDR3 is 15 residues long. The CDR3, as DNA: TGTGCCAGCTCACCACCTAGCGGGGGGGCCGATACGCAGTATTTT. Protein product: CASSPPSGGADTQYF.

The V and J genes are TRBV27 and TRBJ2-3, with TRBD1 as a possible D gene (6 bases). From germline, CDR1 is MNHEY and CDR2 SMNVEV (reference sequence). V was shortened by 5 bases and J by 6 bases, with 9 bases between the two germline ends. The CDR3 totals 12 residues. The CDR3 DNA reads TGTGCCAGCAGTGTAAGGGGGGATACGCAGTATTTT. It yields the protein CASSVRGDTQYF.